This TCR beta chain was sequenced in a study of beta chain features in type 1 diabetes. Study summary: Regarding age, gender and cell yields, patients proved similar to healthy donors.

In the case of this clone: Its specificity is not known.

Stem cell-like memory, regulatory, central memory and naive CD4+ cells were sorted via CD45RO/CCR7/CD25/CD127/CD95/CD27. Sorted populations all had greater than 95% purity. CDR3 length: 13 residues. Germline V gives CDR1 GTSNPN, CDR2 SVGIG (reference sequence). V shed 3 bases and J shed 7 bases, with 16 bases lying between them. Study-level results: It was among patients, rather than healthy donors, that naive, central memory and Treg TCRB repertoires appeared more similar.

TCRB transcripts that were expressed got sequenced, as all of the isolated RNA had been reverse transcribed. Libraries were prepared by immunoSEQ multiplex PCR; TCRdb keeps only in-frame clonotypes and omits some of them. Seen here are some 360,000 clones, roughly a fifth observed once, and the top ten hold 0.035% to 0.05%. V is TRBV30 and J is TRBJ2-7; D gene unclear. This clonotype originated in a woman aged 18-29 years in good health. The sample consisted of naive CD4+ T cells from blood. CDR3 nucleotide sequence: TGTGCCTGGAGCACGCGGCTCGGTTCAGAGCAGTACTTC. Translation: CAWSTRLGSEQYF.